Following are 3 T cell receptor beta chains from one sample sequenced in a study of cytomegalovirus exposure and HLA in healthy donors. PCR involved 60 Vbeta and 13 Jbeta primers. The table came from immunoSEQ multiplex PCR; TCRdb's copy has only in-frame clones and leaves some out. The sample lists approximately 150,000 clones, roughly 80% occurring once. The sample was PBMCs. Every receptor here comes from a woman in her thirties or forties in good health and CMV-seronegative.

J is TRBJ2-7 and V is TRBV7-7; possible D gene TRBD2, 5 bases. The V end lost 1 base, the J end lost 0 bases, and 10 bases lay between the germline ends. Germline assignment: CDR1 SSHAT and CDR2 FNYEAQ (reference sequence). The CDR3 covers 15 residues. This CDR3 is CASSLDAGPSYEQYF. The CDR3 DNA reads as TGTGCCAGCAGCTTAGACGCGGGCCCCTCCTACGAGCAGTACTTC.

This clone appeared once. This sequence joins TRBV5-1 and TRBJ2-1, with 8 nucleotides matching TRBD1. This CDR3 has 15 amino acids. Looked up from germline, CDR1 is SGHRS and CDR2 is YFSETQ. J lost 6 bases, V lost 4 bases, and 9 bases had no gene match. CDR3 DNA sequence: TGCGCCAGCAGCCTACGGACAGGGTCGGGCAATGAGCAGTTCTTC. Translation gives CASSLRTGSGNEQFF.

The genes are TRBV28 and TRBJ2-7; 7 nucleotides agree with TRBD2. CDR3 length equals 12 residues. V lost 9 bases, J lost 5 bases, and 7 bases stayed unmatched. Per germline, CDR1 MDHEN and CDR2 SYDVKM. CDR3 nucleotide sequence: TGTGCCAGTAGGACGGGGGGACACGAGCAGTACTTC. Amino acid sequence: CASRTGGHEQYF.